This T cell receptor beta chain was obtained from a study of blood T cell repertoires in COVID-19. Looking at the study overall: Nucleic acid was either cDNA or gDNA, and it came from T cells, B-cell-depleted T cells, or PBMCs.

Original analysis: Researchers report that nucleated cell counts were estimated from reference gene primer amplification. The repertoire was sequenced with immunoSEQ multiplex PCR; TCRdb's copy has only in-frame clones and lacks some. That table gives V, J and clone size, and the DNA gave D and trimming. This sample yields 380,000 or so clones, of which roughly 86% are seen a single time; about 2.1% belongs to the top ten. There are 17 residues in the CDR3. CDR1 is LNHDA, CDR2 SQIVND, per germline (reference sequence). The V and J ends lost 5 bases and 4 bases, in that order; junction bases with no gene match: 13.

Sequencing was done on a sample of PBMCs or T cells enriched from blood (not recorded which). The chain links TRBV19 to TRBJ1-4; 7 nucleotides align to TRBD1. The TCR originated in a woman aged 40 to 55 with acute COVID-19. This CDR3 reads CASSPSGRQGGNEKLFF. CDR3 coding DNA: TGTGCCAGTAGTCCGTCGGGCAGACAGGGCGGTAATGAAAAACTGTTTTTT.